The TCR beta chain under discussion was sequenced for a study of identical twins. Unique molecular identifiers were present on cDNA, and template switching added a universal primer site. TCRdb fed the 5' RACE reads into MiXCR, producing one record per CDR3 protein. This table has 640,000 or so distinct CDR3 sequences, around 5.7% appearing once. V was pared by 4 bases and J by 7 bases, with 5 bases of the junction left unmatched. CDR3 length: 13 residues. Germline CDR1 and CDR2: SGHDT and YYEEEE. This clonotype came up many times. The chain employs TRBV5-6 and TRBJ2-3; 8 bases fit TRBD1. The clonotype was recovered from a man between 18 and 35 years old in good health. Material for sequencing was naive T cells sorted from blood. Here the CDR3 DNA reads TGTGCCAGCAGCGAGGACAGGGCGAATACGCAGTATTTT. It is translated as CASSEDRANTQYF.